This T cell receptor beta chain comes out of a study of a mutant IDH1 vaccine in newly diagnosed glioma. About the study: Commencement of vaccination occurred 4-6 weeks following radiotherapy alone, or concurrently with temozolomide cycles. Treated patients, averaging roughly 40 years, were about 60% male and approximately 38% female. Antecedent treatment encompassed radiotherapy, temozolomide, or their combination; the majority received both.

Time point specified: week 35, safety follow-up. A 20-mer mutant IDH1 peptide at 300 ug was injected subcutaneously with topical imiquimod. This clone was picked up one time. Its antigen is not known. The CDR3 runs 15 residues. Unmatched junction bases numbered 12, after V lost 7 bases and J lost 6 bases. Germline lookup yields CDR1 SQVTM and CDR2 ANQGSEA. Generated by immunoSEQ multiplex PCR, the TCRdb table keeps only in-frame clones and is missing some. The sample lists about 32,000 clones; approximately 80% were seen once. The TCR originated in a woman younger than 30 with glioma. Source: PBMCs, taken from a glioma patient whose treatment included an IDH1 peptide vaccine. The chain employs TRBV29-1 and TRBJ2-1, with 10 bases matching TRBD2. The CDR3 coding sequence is TGCAGCGGGATGGATGTAGCGGGGGGTCTCAATGAGCAGTTCTTC. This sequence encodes CSGMDVAGGLNEQFF.